Sequencing of this TCR beta chain was carried out in a study of vaccination effects on CD4 cells after COVID-19. As to this clone: Its antigen is still unknown.

The method was immunoSEQ multiplex PCR; TCRdb's version includes in-frame clones alone and lacks a portion of them. The table records about 73,000 clones, 65% to 80% of them present only once. Cultured cells yielded isolated CD4+ T cells after 10 to 11 days. Participants were given two doses of BNT162b2 or mRNA-1273 vaccine. The CDR3 contains 14 residues. CDR1 and CDR2 from the germline V gene are MRHNA and SNTAGT. The germline V and J ends were trimmed by 2 bases and 0 bases, with 5 bases remaining between them. The source was CD4+ T cells from PBMCs cultured without peptide, collected after COVID-19 vaccination. This TCR derives from a human donor who received a COVID-19 vaccine. The rearrangement uses TRBV6-4 and TRBJ1-3; D is unresolved. The CDR3 region is CASSDGSSGNTIYF. DNA for the CDR3: TGTGCCAGCAGTGACGGTTCCTCTGGAAACACCATATATTTT.